This is a list of T cell receptor beta chains from one sample in a study of early T cells in non-severe SARS-CoV-2 infection. TCRdb reprocessed the 5' RACE reads via MiXCR and lists one record per CDR3 protein. This sample carries 53,000 or so distinct CDR3 sequences, about 7.8% of them seen once, and the ten largest clones take 5% to 6.5%. The sample comprised whole blood. The receptors were gathered from an adult who was a healthcare worker with PCR-confirmed SARS-CoV-2 infection or an uninfected control (not recorded which). Each CDR3 is given with its conserved first and last residue. Each record gives: J gene, V gene, D gene, clone size, CDR3 protein, CDR3 DNA. A D gene is named only where the DNA matches it firmly. A clone size is listed for some rows: how often the clone was seen (once, few, many), or a class if it is expanded.

>TRBJ1-2|TRBV28|TRBD1|many
CASRPGQFYGYTF
TGTGCCAGCAGGCCGGGACAGTTCTATGGCTACACCTTC
>TRBJ1-4|TRBV6-1|TRBD1|many
CASSMQGGRPNEKLFF
TGTGCCAGCAGCATGCAGGGGGGCAGACCTAATGAAAAACTGTTTTTT
>TRBJ2-7|TRBV7-9|NA|NA
CASSPSLQISYEQYF
TGTGCCAGCAGCCCGTCCCTACAGATCTCCTACGAGCAGTACTTC
>TRBJ2-5|TRBV29-1|TRBD2|NA
CSLSLAGGEQETQYF
TGCAGCCTCTCCCTAGCGGGGGGAGAGCAAGAGACCCAGTACTTC
>TRBJ2-7|TRBV7-2|NA|few
CASSLGSGPSYEQYF
TGTGCCAGCAGCTTAGGTAGCGGTCCTTCCTACGAGCAGTACTTC
>TRBJ2-1|TRBV20-1|TRBD2|many
CSAPKRGPFLNEQFF
TGCAGTGCTCCTAAGCGGGGGCCATTCCTCAATGAGCAGTTCTTC
>TRBJ1-4|TRBV7-2|NA|few
CASSLNRANEKLFF
TGTGCCAGCAGCTTAAACAGGGCTAATGAAAAACTGTTTTTT
>TRBJ2-4|TRBV20-1|NA|many
CSASLQGSGKNIQYF
TGCAGTGCTAGCCTCCAGGGATCGGGGAAAAACATTCAGTACTTC
>TRBJ2-1|TRBV30|NA|many
CAWSAGRNEQFF
TGTGCCTGGAGTGCGGGGCGGAATGAGCAGTTCTTC
>TRBJ1-1|TRBV12-3/TRBV12-4|NA|many
CASSFLEVSNTEAFF
TGTGCCAGCAGTTTTCTCGAGGTTTCGAACACTGAAGCTTTCTTT
>TRBJ1-1|TRBV4-2|NA|few
CASSQLGSLVTEAFF
TGTGCCAGCAGCCAATTAGGCTCCCTGGTGACTGAAGCTTTCTTT
>TRBJ1-5|TRBV12-3/TRBV12-4|TRBD1|many
CASSLGQGIEPQHF
TGTGCCAGCAGTTTAGGACAGGGGATCGAGCCCCAGCATTTT